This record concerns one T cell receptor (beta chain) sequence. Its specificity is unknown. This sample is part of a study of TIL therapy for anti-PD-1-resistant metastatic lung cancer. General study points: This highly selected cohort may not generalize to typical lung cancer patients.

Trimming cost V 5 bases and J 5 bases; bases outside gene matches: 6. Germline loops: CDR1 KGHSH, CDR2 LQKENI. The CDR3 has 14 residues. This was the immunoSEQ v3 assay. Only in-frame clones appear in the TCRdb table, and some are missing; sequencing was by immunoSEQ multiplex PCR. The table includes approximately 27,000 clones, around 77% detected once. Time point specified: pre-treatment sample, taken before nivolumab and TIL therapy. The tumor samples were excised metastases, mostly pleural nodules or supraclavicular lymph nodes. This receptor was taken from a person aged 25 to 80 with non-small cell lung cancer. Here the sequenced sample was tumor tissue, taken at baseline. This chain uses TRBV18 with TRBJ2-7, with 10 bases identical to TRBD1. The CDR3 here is CASSWTGTGDEQYF. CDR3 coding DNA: TGTGCCAGCTCATGGACCGGGACAGGGGACGAGCAGTACTTC.